The rows below give T cell receptor beta chains drawn from one sample of a study of CD4 T cells in relation to SARS-CoV-2 and coronaviruses. These receptors are not linked to any known antigen. Measured with immunoSEQ multiplex PCR; TCRdb has only the in-frame clones, and not every one. The sample includes 20,000 to 25,000 clones, over 70% of them seen just once. Sequenced sample: CD4+ T cells from PBMCs, cultured in vitro. The receptors derive from a human donor in good health. Both conserved end residues are part of each CDR3. Each record gives: D gene, J gene, V gene, clone size, CDR3 protein, CDR3 DNA. D genes are given only for firm matches. A row's size may be missing; if present it is once, few, many or a size class.

TRBD1,TRBJ2-5,TRBV7-9,NA,CASSGATGQMYQETQYF,TGTGCCAGCAGCGGAGCCACGGGACAGATGTACCAAGAGACCCAGTACTTC
TRBD2,TRBJ2-7,TRBV4-2,NA,CASSQQREQAYEQYF,TGTGCCAGCAGCCAACAGCGGGAGCAAGCCTACGAGCAGTACTTC
TRBD2,TRBJ2-1,TRBV24-1,NA,CATSDLAGGISNEQFF,TGTGCCACCAGTGATTTAGCGGGAGGGATTAGCAATGAGCAGTTCTTC
TRBD1,TRBJ1-5,TRBV27,NA,CASRGQGPFNQPQHF,TGTGCCAGCAGGGGACAGGGTCCATTCAATCAGCCCCAGCATTTT
TRBD1,TRBJ1-3,TRBV5-1,NA,CASSLGRTGSSGNTIYF,TGCGCCAGCAGCTTAGGGAGGACAGGGAGCTCTGGAAACACCATATATTTT
NA,TRBJ1-1,TRBV5-1,NA,CASSFGQGGTEAFF,TGCGCCAGCAGCTTCGGACAAGGGGGGACTGAAGCTTTCTTT
NA,TRBJ1-2,TRBV28,NA,CASSFQVGYTF,TGTGCCAGCAGTTTCCAGGTGGGCTACACCTTC
TRBD1,TRBJ2-1,TRBV3-1/TRBV3-2,NA,CASSYPGQGYNEQFF,TGTGCCAGCAGCTATCCGGGACAGGGTTACAATGAGCAGTTCTTC
NA,TRBJ1-2,TRBV25-1,few,CASSDAWYPGYTF,TGTGCCAGCAGTGACGCGTGGTATCCTGGCTACACCTTC
NA,TRBJ1-2,TRBV5-6,NA,CASSLASLTNYGYTF,TGTGCCAGCAGCTTGGCCTCACTGACCAACTATGGCTACACCTTC
NA,TRBJ1-1,TRBV13,NA,CASSLTSRGFTEAFF,TGTGCCAGCAGCTTAACATCCCGGGGCTTCACTGAAGCTTTCTTT
TRBD1,TRBJ2-2,TRBV5-6,NA,CASSRDRGRIPGELFF,TGTGCCAGCAGCCGCGACAGGGGGCGCATTCCCGGGGAGCTGTTTTTT
NA,TRBJ2-3,TRBV4-1,NA,CASRQDYPVGKDTQYF,TGCGCCAGCAGGCAAGATTACCCAGTCGGGAAAGATACGCAGTATTTT
NA,TRBJ2-2,TRBV18,few,CASSPGRAGMSGELFF,TGTGCCAGCTCACCAGGGCGAGCTGGGATGAGCGGGGAGCTGTTTTTT
NA,TRBJ2-7,TRBV5-1,NA,CASSPGDRVVHEQYF,TGCGCCAGCAGCCCGGGAGACAGGGTAGTCCACGAGCAGTACTTC
TRBD1,TRBJ1-5,TRBV11-2,NA,CASSSLPRGASNQPQHF,TGTGCCAGCAGCTCCTTGCCCAGGGGGGCTAGCAATCAGCCCCAGCATTTT
NA,TRBJ1-4,TRBV19,NA,CASSMSEKPWEKLFF,TGTGCCAGTAGTATGTCTGAAAAGCCGTGGGAAAAACTGTTTTTT
NA,TRBJ2-1,TRBV27,NA,CASSLWGESSYNEQFF,TGTGCCAGCAGTTTATGGGGGGAGAGCTCCTACAATGAGCAGTTCTTC
NA,TRBJ2-5,TRBV20-1,NA,CSASRYGSSRYQETQYF,TGCAGTGCTAGTCGCTACGGGAGCTCTCGGTACCAAGAGACCCAGTACTTC
TRBD1,TRBJ2-7,TRBV24-1,NA,CATSEIGGHEQYF,TGTGCCACCAGTGAAATAGGGGGCCACGAGCAGTACTTC
TRBD2,TRBJ2-1,TRBV11-2,NA,CASGLGLAEGIYEQFF,TGTGCCAGCGGCCTGGGGCTAGCGGAGGGGATCTACGAGCAGTTCTTC
NA,TRBJ1-1,TRBV9,NA,CASSVGSFSDTEAFF,TGTGCCAGCAGCGTAGGAAGTTTTTCGGACACTGAAGCTTTCTTT